This T cell receptor beta chain originates from a study of chemoradiotherapy in HPV16-positive cancers. Libraries were prepared by immunoSEQ multiplex PCR; TCRdb keeps only in-frame clonotypes and omits some of them. Counted here are 15,000 to 20,000 clones, roughly 70% occurring once; the ten biggest clones make up approximately 8%. V lost 6 bases and J lost 3; bases outside the gene matches: 6. This CDR3 has 15 amino acids. Per the germline V gene, CDR1 is MNHEY and CDR2 is SVGAGI. The source is a human donor with HPV-associated anogenital cancer. The rearrangement links TRBV6-5 to TRBJ2-1, with TRBD1 identical over 9 bases. The sample consisted of tumor tissue, taken from a patient who underwent chemoradiotherapy. The CDR3 spells CASSITGGNYNEQFF. CDR3 coding DNA: TGTGCCAGCAGCATCACAGGGGGCAACTACAATGAGCAGTTCTTC.